The 24 T cell receptor beta chains in this list originate from one sample, sequenced in a study of T cell changes during pregnancy in multiple sclerosis. Clones were read by immunoSEQ multiplex PCR, and TCRdb kept only the in-frame ones, dropping some. Among under 50,000 clones, 91% were seen once, and the ten largest hold 0.6% to 0.8%. The specimen comprised CD4+ T cells from peripheral blood mononuclear cells, sampled in the second trimester of pregnancy. These receptors came from a female donor in good health, enrolled as a control in a pregnancy study.

The chain combines TRBV7-3 with TRBJ2-1; 9 positions match TRBD1. The CDR3 runs 15 residues. From germline, CDR1 is SGHTA and CDR2 FQGTGA. V gave up 3 bases and J gave up 7 bases; unmatched junction bases: 7. CDR3: CASSFTGTGTNEQFF. Written as DNA, the CDR3 is TGTGCCAGCAGCTTTACCGGGACAGGGACGAATGAGCAGTTCTTC.

The chain couples TRBV28 to TRBJ1-1; D possibly corresponds to TRBD1 (5 bases). This CDR3 is 14 amino acids long. Trimming cost V 3 bases and J 4 bases, with 12 bases left between them. Germline V gene sequence: CDR1 MDHEN, CDR2 SYDVKM. DNA of the CDR3: TGTGCCAGCAGTTTTTTGGGGGGGGGCACTGAAGCTTTCTTT. The encoded protein is CASSFLGGGTEAFF.

The gene calls are TRBV18 and TRBJ2-5, with 9 positions matching TRBD2. CDR1 is KGHSH, CDR2 LQKENI, per germline. V trimming: 8 bases; J trimming: 5 bases; junction bases outside the gene matches: 6. The CDR3 extends over 13 amino acids. CDR3 sequence reads: CASQGLAGETQYF. CDR3 in DNA: TGTGCCAGCCAGGGACTAGCTGGTGAGACCCAGTACTTC.

The genes are TRBV28 and TRBJ1-4, with TRBD1 matching over 9 bases. CDR1 is MDHEN and CDR2 is SYDVKM in the germline V gene. The V segment lost 5 bases and the J segment 4 bases; nucleotides outside the gene matches: 11. The CDR3 is 17 amino acids. The CDR3 sequence is CASSPRDRVRSNEKLFF. The CDR3 region has the DNA TGTGCCAGCAGTCCCCGGGACAGGGTTCGGAGTAATGAAAAACTGTTTTTT.

CDR3 DNA: TGTGCCAGTAGTATTGTAGTAGGGGAGGACTATGGCTACACCTTC. It translates to CASSIVVGEDYGYTF. The genes are TRBV19 and TRBJ1-2; D is possibly TRBD1 (5 bases). CDR3 size: 15 residues. CDR1 and CDR2 (germline): LNHDA, SQIVND (reference sequence). V gave up 3 bases and J gave up 3 bases, with 14 bases separating them.

The sample holds one count of this clone. CDR3 region: CASSQARGTGGGEQYF. The CDR3, as DNA: TGTGCCAGCAGTCAGGCGAGGGGGACAGGGGGCGGCGAGCAGTACTTC. The gene calls are TRBV6-6 and TRBJ2-7, with 12 bases lining up with TRBD1. The junction had 11 bases not matched to a gene; V was cut back by 5 bases and J by 6 bases. The CDR3 length is 16 residues. Germline V gene sequence: CDR1 MNHNY, CDR2 SVGAGI (reference sequence).

This sequence joins TRBV5-8 and TRBJ1-2; D possibly corresponds to TRBD1 (5 bases). Germline V CDR1 and CDR2: SGHTS, YDEGEE. The V end lost 4 bases, the J end lost 2 bases, and 9 bases lay between the germline ends. This CDR3 has 13 amino acids. The CDR3 coding sequence is TGTGCCAGCAGCCCGACAGTAAACTATGGCTACACCTTC. This gives the protein CASSPTVNYGYTF.

The count of this clone is one. This chain's CDR3 is CASSPRGQETQYF. In DNA, the CDR3 is TGTGCCAGCTCACCTCGGGGGCAAGAGACCCAGTACTTC. This chain uses TRBV18 with TRBJ2-5; perhaps TRBD2 as D (6 bases). In germline, CDR1 is KGHSH, CDR2 LQKENI. The CDR3 is made up of 13 amino acids. V was cut by 3 bases and J by 2 bases, with 7 bases left in between.

This CDR3 is CASSPLEEQFF. The CDR3 DNA reads as TGTGCCAGCAGCCCCCTTGAGGAGCAGTTCTTC. This chain uses TRBV16 with TRBJ2-1; D remains unclear. The CDR3 totals 11 residues. Trimming stripped 4 bases from V and 10 bases from J, with 8 bases between. Germline CDR1 is KGHSY and CDR2 is FQNENV.

The chain uses TRBV9 and TRBJ2-5, with 7 bases aligning to TRBD1. CDR3 size: 14 residues. Germline loops: CDR1 SGDLS, CDR2 YYNGEE. Trimming at V came to 0 bases and at J to 2 bases, leaving 1 base not matched to a gene. The chain's CDR3 is CASSVGGQQETQYF. DNA for the CDR3: TGTGCCAGCAGCGTAGGGGGACAGCAAGAGACCCAGTACTTC.

This chain uses TRBV4-1 with TRBJ2-1; 8 bases line up with TRBD2. V gave up 4 bases and J gave up 6 bases; unmatched junction bases: 11. The germline CDR1 and CDR2 sequences are MGHRA and YSYEKL. CDR3 size: 16 residues. The CDR3 DNA follows: TGCGCCAGCAGCCCTCGCTCGGGGGGGCTCGGCAATGAGCAGTTCTTC. This encodes CASSPRSGGLGNEQFF.

The rearrangement joins TRBV2 to TRBJ2-4, with a tentative D call TRBD2 (5 bases). V lost 7 bases and J 7 bases, leaving 8 bases between the germline ends. This CDR3 is built from 11 residues. Germline V CDR1 and CDR2: SNHLY, FYNNEI. CDR3 residues: CASMRENIQYF. DNA of the CDR3: TGTGCCAGCATGAGGGAGAACATTCAGTACTTC.

CDR3 protein: CSATSWVAEGTQYF. Written as DNA, the CDR3 is TGCAGCGCTACCTCCTGGGTCGCAGAGGGGACCCAGTACTTC. The rearrangement links TRBV29-1 to TRBJ2-5; a weak D match, TRBD2 (5 bases). Germline assignment: CDR1 SQVTM and CDR2 ANQGSEA. CDR3 length equals 14 residues. V lost 7 bases, J lost 7 bases, and 22 bases lay in between. Variable domain in full (rest from reference TRBV29-1 and TRBJ2-5): SAVISQKPSRDICQRGTSLTIQCQVDSQVTMMFWYRQQPGQSLTLIATANQGSEATYESGFVIDKFPISRPNLTFSTLTVSNMSPEDSSIYLCSATSWVAEGTQYFGPGTRLLVL.

The chain couples TRBV5-4 to TRBJ2-3; TRBD2 agrees at 11 bases. The germline V gene has CDR1 SGHNT and CDR2 YYREEE (reference sequence). The V and J ends lost 2 bases and 2 bases, in that order; junction bases with no gene match: 1. The CDR3 runs 15 residues. Here the CDR3 reads CASSFSGGVTDTQYF. The CDR3 nucleotides are TGTGCCAGCAGCTTTAGCGGGGGGGTCACAGATACGCAGTATTTT.

The rearrangement uses TRBV7-8 and TRBJ1-6; 8 bases agree with TRBD1. The CDR3 covers 16 residues. Trimming at V came to 1 base and at J to 6 bases, leaving 5 bases not matched to a gene. Germline CDR1 reads SGHVS; CDR2 reads FQNEAQ. As DNA, the CDR3 is TGTGCCAGCAGCTTAGGACAGGGGTATCGTAATTCACCCCTCCACTTT. This gives the protein CASSLGQGYRNSPLHF.

The chain links TRBV28 to TRBJ1-1; the D gene is possibly TRBD1 (6 bases). This CDR3 has 14 residues. The germline V gene has CDR1 MDHEN and CDR2 SYDVKM. V lost 2 bases and J 10 bases, leaving 17 bases between the germline ends. Here the CDR3 DNA reads TGTGCCAGCAGTTTAGTAGTGGGGGAACAGGGAGCTTTCTTT. Its protein is CASSLVVGEQGAFF.

The chain recombines TRBV11-2 with TRBJ2-7, with D unclear. Trimming took 2 bases from V and 2 from J, leaving 7 bases between them. The CDR3 is made up of 13 amino acids. CDR1 and CDR2 from the germline V gene are SGHAT and FQNNGV. The CDR3 sequence: CASSLQTAYEQYF. In DNA form, the CDR3 reads TGTGCCAGCAGCTTACAAACAGCCTACGAGCAGTACTTC.

This chain joins TRBV16 and TRBJ1-2; D might be TRBD1 (5 bases). Germline CDR1 KGHSY, CDR2 FQNENV. The V and J ends lost 0 bases and 4 bases respectively, with 18 bases between them. CDR3 size: 17 residues. CDR3 region: CASSQSFEGRGIYGYTF. The CDR3 coding sequence is TGTGCCAGCAGCCAATCTTTTGAGGGGCGCGGGATCTATGGCTACACCTTC. Based on the CDR3 plus reference TRBV16 and TRBJ1-2, the full variable domain is GEEVAQTPKHLVRGEGQKAKLYCAPIKGHSYVFWYQQVLKNEFKFLISFQNENVFDETGMPKERFSAKCLPNSPCSLEIQATKLEDSAVYFCASSQSFEGRGIYGYTFGSGTRLTVV.

The chain joins TRBV5-1 to TRBJ2-1, with 7 nucleotides matching TRBD1. Germline V gene lookup returns CDR1 SGHRS and CDR2 YFSETQ. The length of the CDR3 is 15 residues. The V gene end was trimmed by 4 bases and the J gene end by 6 bases; junction bases not matched to a gene: 10. CDR3 sequence: CASSADRALGNEQFF. CDR3 nucleotides: TGCGCCAGCAGCGCTGACAGGGCGCTTGGCAATGAGCAGTTCTTC.

Here the CDR3 DNA reads TGTGCCACCAGCAGAGATTACGGCAGGGGGGAATGGCCCCAGCATTTT. It yields the protein CATSRDYGRGEWPQHF. The chain recombines TRBV15 with TRBJ1-5; 7 bases fit TRBD1. The trim removed 0 bases at V and 9 bases at J, leaving 11 bases unmatched. CDR1 is LNHNV and CDR2 is YYDKDF in the germline V gene (reference sequence). This CDR3 contains 16 residues.

This chain joins TRBV30 and TRBJ1-1, with 10 bases fitting TRBD1. The V and J ends lost 6 bases and 0 bases, in that order; junction bases with no gene match: 4. The CDR3 contains 14 residues. The V gene's germline CDR1 is GTSNPN and CDR2 SVGIG (reference sequence). The chain's CDR3 is CACDRGLVNTEAFF. The CDR3 nucleotides are TGTGCCTGCGACAGGGGGCTGGTGAACACTGAAGCTTTCTTT.

This clone was detected once. The V gene is TRBV11-2, the J gene TRBJ2-1, with 7 bases lining up with TRBD1. This CDR3 region has 16 residues. V dropped 2 bases and J dropped 5; count of bases not matched to a gene: 9. Germline CDR1 SGHAT, CDR2 FQNNGV. The CDR3 nucleotides read TGTGCCAGCAGCTTACCGGGACAGTTTGGCCACAATGAGCAGTTCTTC. Residues: CASSLPGQFGHNEQFF.

The chain joins TRBV7-9 to TRBJ2-3, with a tentative D call TRBD1 (5 bases). Trimming removed 1 base at V and 5 bases at J, with 13 bases between. Germline-derived CDR1 and CDR2 are SEHNR and FQNEAQ (reference sequence). The CDR3 is made up of 15 amino acids. The CDR3 DNA follows: TGTGCCAGCAGCTTAGTCACAGGACGAGGAGATACGCAGTATTTT. This gives the protein CASSLVTGRGDTQYF.

The chain employs TRBV4-1 and TRBJ1-1; 8 bases match TRBD1. Looked up from germline, CDR1 is MGHRA and CDR2 is YSYEKL. Losses at the gene ends were 0 bases for V and 0 bases for J; bases not matched to a gene: 6. The CDR3 length is 17 residues. CDR3 loop: CASSQDGRGRMNTEAFF. The CDR3 bases are TGCGCCAGCAGCCAAGACGGCAGGGGGCGCATGAACACTGAAGCTTTCTTT.